This T cell receptor beta chain appears in the sequencing data of a study of blood T cell repertoires in COVID-19. As for the study in general: Italy, Spain and the United States were the sources of the convalescent and acute COVID-19 samples.

The V end lost 10 bases, the J end lost 0 bases, and 16 bases lay between the germline ends. This CDR3 comprises 15 residues. Germline V gene data show CDR1 as LNHDA and CDR2 as SQIVND (reference sequence). The assay was immunoSEQ multiplex PCR, and TCRdb's table has in-frame clones only and misses some. The repertoire holds tens of thousands of clones, with approximately 80% as singletons. The gene calls are TRBV19 and TRBJ1-5; perhaps TRBD1 as D (5 bases). The TCR comes from a woman in her fifties or sixties with acute or convalescent COVID-19. The material sequenced was peripheral blood. The CDR3 nucleotides are TGTGCCACCCGACCCCCCGGACATAGCAATCAGCCCCAGCATTTT. Translated, it gives CATRPPGHSNQPQHF.